These 25 T cell receptor beta chains originate from one sample sequenced in a study of siplizumab effects on memory and regulatory T cells. Only in-frame clones appear in the TCRdb table, and some are missing; sequencing was by immunoSEQ multiplex PCR. The sample lists about 64,000 clones, 90% to 97% occurring once. What was sequenced was naive CD8+ T cells sorted from blood. These receptors came from a human donor in good health.

The chain has TRBV29-1 and TRBJ1-1; the match to TRBD1 covers 8 bases. The CDR3 length is 13 residues. The germline gives CDR1 SQVTM, CDR2 ANQGSEA. After removal of 3 bases from V and 5 bases from J, the junction contained 5 bases not matched to a gene. The CDR3 DNA follows: TGCAGCGTTGACAGGGGGCGGTATACTGAAGCTTTCTTT. Its translation: CSVDRGRYTEAFF.

The rearrangement uses TRBV6-1 and TRBJ2-5, with D maybe TRBD2 (5 bases). Trimming stripped 2 bases from V and 4 bases from J, with 17 bases between. Germline V gene lookup returns CDR1 MNHNS and CDR2 SASEGT. This CDR3 contains 16 residues. CDR3 DNA: TGTGCCAGCAGTGAACTTTACGCGGTAGGGAGAGAGACCCAGTACTTC. Translating it yields CASSELYAVGRETQYF.

This chain connects TRBV6-1 to TRBJ2-7; no reliable D call. The CDR3 is made up of 12 amino acids. Germline loops: CDR1 MNHNS, CDR2 SASEGT. V lost 0 bases, J lost 6 bases, and 6 bases lay in between. CDR3 coding DNA: TGTGCCAGCAGTGAAGCTGGGCTCGAGCAGTACTTC. Protein sequence: CASSEAGLEQYF.

The J gene is TRBJ2-4, the V gene TRBV6-1; 7 bases line up with TRBD1. CDR3 size: 17 residues. The V segment lost 4 bases and the J segment 8 bases; nucleotides outside the gene matches: 17. Germline V gene sequence: CDR1 MNHNS, CDR2 SASEGT. The CDR3 here is CASSGTGVHEAEHIQYF. The CDR3 DNA sequence: TGTGCCAGCAGTGGGACAGGCGTTCACGAAGCTGAGCACATTCAGTACTTC.

V gene TRBV7-2 combines with J gene TRBJ2-1, with D possibly TRBD2 on 6 matching bases. Trimming shortened V by 8 bases and J by 6 bases, and 20 bases separated the two germline ends. Germline V gene sequence: CDR1 SGHTA, CDR2 FQGNSA. The length of the CDR3 is 15 residues. The CDR3 reads CASQRVQGGGNEQFF. In DNA form, the CDR3 reads TGTGCCAGCCAGAGGGTGCAGGGAGGAGGCAATGAGCAGTTCTTC. Variable domain in full (rest from reference TRBV7-2 and TRBJ2-1): GAGVSQSPSNKVTEKGKDVELRCDPISGHTALYWYRQSLGQGLEFLIYFQGNSAPDKSGLPSDRFSAERTGGSVSTLTIQRTQQEDSAVYLCASQRVQGGGNEQFFGPGTRLTVL.

The rearrangement links TRBV19 to TRBJ2-7, with 7 bases fitting TRBD1. Losses at the gene ends were 1 base for V and 2 bases for J; bases not matched to a gene: 2. The V gene's germline CDR1 is LNHDA and CDR2 SQIVND (reference sequence). This CDR3 region has 14 residues. The CDR3 DNA reads as TGTGCCAGTAGTATAGGGGACAGAGCCTACGAGCAGTACTTC. It yields the protein CASSIGDRAYEQYF.

The V gene is TRBV2, the J gene TRBJ2-7; D is unresolved. The CDR3 is 12 amino acids. Trimming removed 7 bases at V and 4 bases at J, with 11 bases between. CDR1 is SNHLY and CDR2 is FYNNEI in the germline V gene. The CDR3 DNA sequence: TGTGCCAGCATTGAGGAACGATACGAGCAGTACTTC. Its translation: CASIEERYEQYF.

The chain recombines TRBV4-1 with TRBJ2-1, with TRBD2 matching over 9 bases. Germline CDR1 is MGHRA and CDR2 is YSYEKL. The CDR3 covers 17 residues. V shed 4 bases, J shed 2 bases, and the junction held 9 bases outside the gene matches. CDR3 DNA sequence: TGCGCCAGCAGCCTCCCCCGCTCTAGCGGGGCCTACAATGAGCAGTTCTTC. Translation gives CASSLPRSSGAYNEQFF.

V gene TRBV27 combines with J gene TRBJ1-3, with D uncertain. Germline CDR1 reads MNHEY; CDR2 reads SMNVEV (reference sequence). This CDR3 has 15 amino acids. V was clipped by 1 base and J by 2 bases, with 9 bases between them. CDR3 in amino acids: CASSLYRGAGNTIYF. In nucleotides, the CDR3 is TGTGCCAGCAGTTTATACCGGGGAGCTGGAAACACCATATATTTT.

The chain combines TRBV6-5 with TRBJ2-7, with D unresolved. This CDR3 has 15 residues. Germline assignment: CDR1 MNHEY and CDR2 SVGAGI. Trimming shortened V by 0 bases and J by 2 bases, and 11 bases separated the two germline ends. CDR3 bases: TGTGCCAGCAGTTACTCGATTTCTGGGGCCTACGAGCAGTACTTC. Translated: CASSYSISGAYEQYF.

The chain combines TRBV5-4 with TRBJ2-2; TRBD2 matches 8 bases. The CDR3 is 16 amino acids. CDR1 and CDR2 from the germline V gene are SGHNT and YYREEE (reference sequence). J was trimmed by 5 bases and V by 1 base; bases with no gene match: 7. As DNA, the CDR3 is TGTGCCAGCAGCTTGTACGGGGGGGTCCGAACCGGGGAGCTGTTTTTT. Protein product: CASSLYGGVRTGELFF.

V gene TRBV13 combines with J gene TRBJ2-3; 7 bases fit TRBD2. Trimming took 6 bases from V and 3 from J; bases not matched to a gene: 6. The CDR3 extends over 14 amino acids. Germline CDR1 and CDR2: PRHDT and FYEKMQ (reference sequence). CDR3 loop: CASSLLGGTDTQYF. In DNA, the CDR3 is TGTGCCAGCAGTCTCTTGGGGGGGACAGATACGCAGTATTTT.

CDR3 in amino acids: CASRDRGHGNSPLHF. The CDR3 DNA sequence: TGTGCCAGCCGGGACAGGGGCCATGGAAATTCACCCCTCCACTTT. This chain links TRBV7-3 with TRBJ1-6, with 10 bases fitting TRBD1. The CDR3 has 15 amino acids. CDR1 SGHTA and CDR2 FQGTGA come from the germline V gene. Losses at the gene ends were 8 bases for V and 7 bases for J; bases not matched to a gene: 8.

The chain recombines TRBV10-3 with TRBJ2-1; tentative D call: TRBD2 (6 bases). The germline V gene encodes CDR1 ENHRY and CDR2 SYGVKD. Trimming removed 8 bases at V and 6 bases at J, with 17 bases between. The CDR3 sequence is 14 residues long. The CDR3 spells CAIATGTETNEQFF. The CDR3 DNA sequence: TGTGCCATCGCGACCGGGACTGAGACCAATGAGCAGTTCTTC.

This sequence joins TRBV28 and TRBJ2-2; 7 nucleotides match TRBD1. The CDR3 consists of 14 residues. The V segment lost 7 bases and the J segment 7 bases; nucleotides outside the gene matches: 9. CDR1 is MDHEN and CDR2 is SYDVKM in the germline V gene. The CDR3 region is CASNMIRGYGELFF. Here the CDR3 DNA reads TGTGCCAGCAATATGATCAGGGGGTACGGGGAGCTGTTTTTT.

This rearrangement joins TRBV5-6 to TRBJ2-7; 10 bases line up with TRBD1. J gave up 11 bases and V 2 bases, and 10 bases lay outside the gene matches. Germline CDR1 SGHDT, CDR2 YYEEEE. This CDR3 region has 14 residues. The CDR3 is CASSFGTGVGGEYF. The CDR3 bases are TGTGCCAGCAGCTTTGGGACAGGGGTAGGTGGGGAGTACTTC.

The J gene is TRBJ1-2, the V gene TRBV9, with D unresolved. The CDR3 is made up of 13 amino acids. V lost 2 bases to trimming and J lost 1 base, with 6 bases between them. Germline-derived CDR1 and CDR2 are SGDLS and YYNGEE. CDR3 sequence: CASSVSDNYGYTF. The CDR3 nucleotides read TGTGCCAGCAGCGTTTCTGATAACTATGGCTACACCTTC. Full variable domain (missing parts from reference TRBV9 and TRBJ1-2): DSGVTQTPKHLITATGQRVTLRCSPRSGDLSVYWYQQSLDQGLQFLIQYYNGEERAKGNILERFSAQQFPDLHSELNLSSLELGDSALYFCASSVSDNYGYTFGSGTRLTVV.

This sequence joins TRBV29-1 and TRBJ2-3; D possibly corresponds to TRBD1 (5 bases). The CDR3 spans 15 residues. Trimming stripped 4 bases from V and 0 bases from J, with 14 bases between. Germline-derived CDR1 and CDR2 are SQVTM and ANQGSEA. The CDR3 loop reads CSVVWQDTSTDTQYF. The CDR3 nucleotides read TGCAGCGTTGTGTGGCAGGACACCAGCACAGATACGCAGTATTTT.

V gene TRBV27 combines with J gene TRBJ2-7; no clear D. The CDR3 runs to 14 residues. The ends were cut back, 6 bases at V and 0 bases at J, with 12 bases in the middle. Germline assignment: CDR1 MNHEY and CDR2 SMNVEV (reference sequence). Here the CDR3 reads CASSPFPGSYEQYF. CDR3 nucleotides: TGTGCCAGCAGCCCCTTCCCGGGCTCCTACGAGCAGTACTTC.

This clone has only one observation. The V call is TRBV7-5, the J call TRBJ2-5. TRBV7-5 is shown as a pseudogene. CDR3 length: 16 residues. CDR3 protein: CALRSWEGLRQETQYF. In DNA, the CDR3 is TGTGCTCTCAGAAGCTGGGAAGGGCTACGACAAGAGACCCAGTACTTC.

This chain uses TRBV19 with TRBJ1-2, with 9 bases matching TRBD1. The junction had 12 bases not matched to a gene; V was cut back by 3 bases and J by 10 bases. Germline-derived CDR1 and CDR2 are LNHDA and SQIVND (reference sequence). There are 15 residues in the CDR3. The CDR3 region is CASSISGTGTFDYTF. CDR3 coding DNA: TGTGCCAGTAGTATTTCCGGGACAGGGACTTTCGACTACACCTTC.

This clone was observed once. The chain employs TRBV6-1 and TRBJ1-1, with TRBD1 matching over 9 bases. The CDR3 sequence is 14 residues long. Trimming took 3 bases from V and 1 from J; bases not matched to a gene: 0. Germline assignment: CDR1 MNHNS and CDR2 SASEGT. CDR3 amino acids: CASSETGGNTEAFF. CDR3 sequence (DNA): TGTGCCAGCAGTGAGACAGGGGGGAACACTGAAGCTTTCTTT.

The chain has TRBV29-1 and TRBJ2-7, with 7 bases fitting TRBD1. V was pared by 8 bases and J by 3 bases, with 7 bases of the junction left unmatched. The CDR3 has 12 residues. Germline-derived CDR1 and CDR2 are SQVTM and ANQGSEA. The CDR3 DNA sequence: TGCAGCACTGAGACAGGGCTCTACGAGCAGTACTTC. Translating it yields CSTETGLYEQYF.

This clone was counted a single time. This sequence joins TRBV2 and TRBJ1-1; perhaps TRBD1 as D (6 bases). The V and J ends lost 6 bases and 5 bases respectively, with 13 bases between them. CDR3 length equals 13 residues. Germline lookup yields CDR1 SNHLY and CDR2 FYNNEI. The CDR3 nucleotides are TGTGCCAGCAGGGGAGGGGGAGGGACTGAAGCTTTCTTT. It yields the protein CASRGGGGTEAFF.

This chain uses TRBV11-2 with TRBJ2-1; weak D call: TRBD2 (5 bases). The V end was cut by 1 base, the J end by 3 bases, with 13 bases between. The CDR3 extends over 16 amino acids. Germline CDR1 SGHAT, CDR2 FQNNGV. CDR3 residues: CASSLASLGGYNEQFF. In DNA form, the CDR3 reads TGTGCCAGCAGCTTAGCATCCCTAGGAGGCTACAATGAGCAGTTCTTC.